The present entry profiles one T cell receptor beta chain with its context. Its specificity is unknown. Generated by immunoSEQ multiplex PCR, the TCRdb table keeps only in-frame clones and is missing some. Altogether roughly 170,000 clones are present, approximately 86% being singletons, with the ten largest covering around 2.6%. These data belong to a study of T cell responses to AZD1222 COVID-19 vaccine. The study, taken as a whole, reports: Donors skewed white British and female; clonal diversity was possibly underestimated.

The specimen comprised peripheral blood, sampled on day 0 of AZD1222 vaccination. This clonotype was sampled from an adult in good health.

The CDR3 coding sequence is TGTGCCAGCAGCCAAGTCTATCGGCGAAGTGGGATTCTAGAGCAGTACTTC. Its translation is CASSQVYRRSGILEQYF. The chain links TRBV14 to TRBJ2-7; D is unclear. CDR1 and CDR2 from the germline V gene are SGHDN and FVKESK. There are 17 residues in the CDR3. Trimming took 1 base from V and 7 from J, leaving 23 bases between them.